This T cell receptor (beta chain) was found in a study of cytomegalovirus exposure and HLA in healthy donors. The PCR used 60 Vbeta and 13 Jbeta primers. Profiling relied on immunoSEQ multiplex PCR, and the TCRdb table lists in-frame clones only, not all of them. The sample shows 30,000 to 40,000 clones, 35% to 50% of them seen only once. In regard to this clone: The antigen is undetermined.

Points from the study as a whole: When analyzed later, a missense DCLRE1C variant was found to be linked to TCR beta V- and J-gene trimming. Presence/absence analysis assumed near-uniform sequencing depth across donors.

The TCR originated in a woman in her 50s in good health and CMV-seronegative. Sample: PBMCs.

CDR3 sequence: CATSYPGQGANTQYF. The CDR3 DNA sequence: TGTGCCACCAGTTATCCGGGACAGGGGGCAAATACGCAGTATTTT. The chain employs TRBV15 and TRBJ2-3, with 12 bases that match TRBD1. Per germline, CDR1 LNHNV and CDR2 YYDKDF (reference sequence). There are 15 residues in the CDR3. The junction had 8 bases not matched to a gene; V was cut back by 6 bases and J by 7 bases.